These 13 T cell receptor beta chains originate from one sample sequenced in a study of sequential checkpoint blockade in melanoma. As to treatment: randomized to nivolumab then ipilimumab (arm A) or the reverse (arm B). Sequenced by immunoSEQ multiplex PCR; TCRdb stores in-frame clones only, minus some. The sample lists roughly 11,000 clones; about 80% were seen once. The sample in question was CD8+ T cells sorted from blood (inferred from file names), obtained from a patient given nivolumab and ipilimumab in sequence. These receptors came from a human donor with melanoma.

Only one count was recorded for this clone. V and J are TRBV4-2 and TRBJ1-5; 7 bases fit TRBD1. The CDR3 loop spans 15 amino acids. Trimming cost V 4 bases and J 5 bases; bases outside gene matches: 8. CDR1 and CDR2 (germline): LGHNA, YNFKEQ. CDR3 sequence reads: CASSRHRGVDQPQHF. DNA of the CDR3: TGTGCCAGCAGCCGCCACAGGGGAGTGGATCAGCCCCAGCATTTT.

The chain combines TRBV4-1 with TRBJ2-7; D might be TRBD1 (5 bases). The germline V gene has CDR1 MGHRA and CDR2 YSYEKL. This CDR3 region has 16 residues. Trimming removed 0 bases at V and 2 bases at J, with 14 bases between. The CDR3 here is CASSQDKGLGTYEQYF. CDR3 DNA sequence: TGCGCCAGCAGCCAAGACAAGGGGTTGGGAACCTACGAGCAGTACTTC.

Judged by abundance, this clone is medium-sized. This rearrangement joins TRBV19 to TRBJ2-1; the match to TRBD2 covers 11 bases. This CDR3 is 15 amino acids long. V dropped 4 bases and J dropped 3; count of bases not matched to a gene: 2. CDR1 LNHDA and CDR2 SQIVND come from the germline V gene (reference sequence). The CDR3 region has the DNA TGTGCCAGTAGTAAGACTAGCGGGGACTACAATGAGCAGTTCTTC. It yields the protein CASSKTSGDYNEQFF.

This clone has just one count. The V call is TRBV2, the J call TRBJ1-1, with D hard to call. CDR1 and CDR2 from the germline V gene are SNHLY and FYNNEI. V was shortened by 10 bases and J by 0 bases, with 9 bases between the two germline ends. The CDR3 loop spans 12 amino acids. The CDR3 region has the DNA TGTGCCACTCGCGAGATGAACACTGAAGCTTTCTTT. It specifies CATREMNTEAFF.

This clone turned up a few times. This chain joins TRBV9 and TRBJ2-4; TRBD1 is a possible D gene (5 bases). Germline V lookup: CDR1 SGDLS, CDR2 YYNGEE. V was cut by 0 bases and J by 8 bases, with 12 bases left in between. CDR3 length: 14 residues. The CDR3 sequence: CASSVGDSRDIQYF. The CDR3 DNA is TGTGCCAGCAGCGTAGGAGACAGTCGGGACATTCAGTACTTC.

This chain links TRBV19 with TRBJ2-7, with TRBD1 matching 7 bases. Trimming cost V 6 bases and J 3 bases; bases outside gene matches: 5. The V gene's germline CDR1 is LNHDA and CDR2 SQIVND (reference sequence). CDR3 size: 13 residues. For the CDR3, the DNA is TGTGCCAGTAGCCCGGGACAGAGCTACGAGCAGTACTTC. Encoded protein: CASSPGQSYEQYF.

The chain combines TRBV4-3 with TRBJ1-1, with TRBD1 matching over 8 bases. Per the germline V gene, CDR1 is LGHNA and CDR2 is YSLEER. Trimming removed 2 bases from V and 5 bases from J; junction bases left unmatched: 7. The CDR3 is 15 amino acids. CDR3 protein: CASSQTTGVRTEAFF. The DNA of the CDR3 is TGCGCCAGCAGCCAAACGACAGGGGTGAGGACTGAAGCTTTCTTT.

The genes are TRBV27 and TRBJ2-1, with D unclear. Trimming pared 2 bases from V and 2 bases from J, leaving 19 bases between. CDR1 is MNHEY and CDR2 is SMNVEV in the germline V gene (reference sequence). This CDR3 has 18 residues. The CDR3 DNA sequence: TGTGCCAGCAGTTTAAGCGCCGCTGCGGAAGCCCCCTACAATGAGCAGTTCTTC. It translates to CASSLSAAAEAPYNEQFF.

The rearrangement links TRBV6-1 to TRBJ2-7; D uncertain. From germline, CDR1 is MNHNS and CDR2 SASEGT. Trimming cost V 0 bases and J 2 bases, with 17 bases left between them. This CDR3 has 17 residues. The CDR3 DNA sequence: TGTGCCAGCAGTGAAGCGCGCCGAGGTTTGATTCCCTACGAGCAGTACTTC. Protein sequence: CASSEARRGLIPYEQYF.

The chain has TRBV28 and TRBJ2-2; D call uncertain. CDR1 and CDR2 (germline): MDHEN, SYDVKM. The CDR3 is 13 residues long. Trimming pared 3 bases from V and 2 bases from J, leaving 4 bases between. CDR3 residues: CASSLLNTGELFF. For the CDR3, the DNA is TGTGCCAGCAGTTTGTTAAACACCGGGGAGCTGTTTTTT.

The chain couples TRBV2 to TRBJ1-2; no firm D call. Trimming stripped 8 bases from V and 6 bases from J, with 16 bases between. Germline CDR1 reads SNHLY; CDR2 reads FYNNEI. This CDR3 has 13 residues. This chain's CDR3 is CASLSRNPDGYTF. The CDR3 region has the DNA TGTGCCAGCCTTTCCAGGAACCCGGATGGCTACACCTTC.

V and J are TRBV11-2 and TRBJ1-2, with 7 nucleotides matching TRBD1. The CDR3 spans 16 residues. The trim removed 4 bases at V and 4 bases at J, leaving 12 bases unmatched. Germline values: CDR1 SGHAT, CDR2 FQNNGV. The CDR3 sequence is CASSSLQGIMSYGYTF. The CDR3 region has the DNA TGTGCCAGCAGCTCTTTACAGGGGATAATGAGCTATGGCTACACCTTC.

J is TRBJ1-5 and V is TRBV19; TRBD1 matches 8 bases. Germline-derived CDR1 and CDR2 are LNHDA and SQIVND (reference sequence). V gave up 5 bases and J gave up 4 bases; unmatched junction bases: 4. This CDR3 spans 14 amino acids. In DNA form, the CDR3 reads TGTGCCAGTAGTGCCAGGGGGCTGAATCAGCCCCAGCATTTT. The encoded protein is CASSARGLNQPQHF.